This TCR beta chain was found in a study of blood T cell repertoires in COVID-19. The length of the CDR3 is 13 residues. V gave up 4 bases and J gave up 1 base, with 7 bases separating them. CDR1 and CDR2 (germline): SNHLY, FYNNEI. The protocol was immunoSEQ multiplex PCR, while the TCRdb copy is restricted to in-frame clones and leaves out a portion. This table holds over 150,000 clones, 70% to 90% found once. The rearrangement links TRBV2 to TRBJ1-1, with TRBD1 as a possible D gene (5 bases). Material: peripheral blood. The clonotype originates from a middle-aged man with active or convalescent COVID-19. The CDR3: CASSGQKNTEAFF. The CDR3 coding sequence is TGTGCCAGCAGTGGACAGAAGAACACTGAAGCTTTCTTT. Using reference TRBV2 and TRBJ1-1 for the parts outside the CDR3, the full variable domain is EPEVTQTPSHQVTQMGQEVILRCVPISNHLYFYWYRQILGQKVEFLVSFYNNEISEKSEIFDDQFSVERPDGSNFTLKIRSTKLEDSAMYFCASSGQKNTEAFFGQGTRLTVV.